This T cell receptor (beta chain) was captured in a study of blood T cell repertoires in COVID-19. Study-wide background: Specimens from acute and convalescent COVID-19 originated in the United States, Italy and Spain. T cells, B-cell-depleted T cells, or PBMCs supplied cDNA or gDNA.

The CDR3 has 16 residues. With 5 bases removed from V and 1 base from J, the gap between germline ends came to 18 bases. Germline CDR1 is MNHEY and CDR2 is SMNVEV (reference sequence). Per the original data handling: Estimation of nucleated cell counts was performed using reference gene primer amplification. Clones were sequenced by immunoSEQ multiplex PCR, and TCRdb holds only the in-frame ones, with some missing. From that table come the V and J calls and clone size; the DNA was used to work out D and trimming. Among 200,000 to 300,000 clones listed, approximately 87% were seen once. This clone occurred once.

The clonotype originates from a woman between 35 and 50 years old who had recovered from COVID-19. This chain joins TRBV27 and TRBJ2-7; D might be TRBD2 (5 bases). Sequenced material: peripheral blood. CDR3 region: CASSPVPFWRSYEQYF. DNA for the CDR3: TGTGCCAGCAGTCCCGTCCCTTTTTGGAGGTCCTACGAGCAGTACTTC.